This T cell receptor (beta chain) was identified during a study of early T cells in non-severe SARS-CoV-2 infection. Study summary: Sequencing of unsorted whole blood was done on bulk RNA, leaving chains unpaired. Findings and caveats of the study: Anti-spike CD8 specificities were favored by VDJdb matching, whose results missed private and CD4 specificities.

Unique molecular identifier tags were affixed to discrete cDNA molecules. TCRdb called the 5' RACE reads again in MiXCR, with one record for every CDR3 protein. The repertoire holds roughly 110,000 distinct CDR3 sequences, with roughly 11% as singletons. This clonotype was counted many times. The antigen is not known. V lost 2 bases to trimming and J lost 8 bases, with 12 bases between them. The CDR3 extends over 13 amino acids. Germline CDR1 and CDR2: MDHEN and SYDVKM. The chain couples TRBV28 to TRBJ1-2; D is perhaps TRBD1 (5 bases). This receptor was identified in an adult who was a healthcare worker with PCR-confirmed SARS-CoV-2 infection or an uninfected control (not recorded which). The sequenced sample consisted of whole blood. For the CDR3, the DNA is TGTGCCAGCAGTTTAAAAGGGGATTCAGGCTACACCTTC. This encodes CASSLKGDSGYTF.